The text below deals with one T cell receptor (beta chain). Its matching antigen is unknown. J was trimmed by 1 base and V by 4 bases; bases with no gene match: 3. This CDR3 region has 15 residues. Germline assignment: CDR1 SGHAT and CDR2 FQDESV (reference sequence). Original processing notes: Pooled Tregs gave around 5.6x10^4 patient and some 100,000 donor TCRbeta sequences. Some clones are missing from TCRdb's copy, which holds only in-frame ones; the method was immunoSEQ multiplex PCR. That table gives V, J and clone size, and the DNA gave D and trimming. Of 28,000 or so clones in the sample, 92% were seen once. The regulatory T cell sort gate was CD4+CD25hiCD127low/negative. This specimen belongs to a study of B cell selection in AIRE deficiency. Study-wide findings and caveats: Of approximately 4,000 shared Treg TCRbeta sequences, about 32% were healthy-only, just under 9.5% patient-only. Patient Tconv cells held about 31% of Treg sequences shared by healthy donors.

Sequencing was performed on CD4+CD25+ Tregs sorted from PBMCs. The receptor's source is a human donor in good health. V usage is TRBV11-1 and J usage is TRBJ2-2; TRBD1 matches at 7 bases. The CDR3 protein is CASSWTGGNTGELFF. CDR3 DNA sequence: TGTGCCAGCAGCTGGACAGGAGGGAACACCGGGGAGCTGTTTTTT.